Listed below are T cell receptor beta chains from one sample, sequenced in a study of T cells after yellow fever vaccination. TCRdb reprocessed the 5' RACE reads via MiXCR and lists one record per CDR3 protein. The sample lists a few hundred thousand distinct CDR3 sequences; around 10% were seen once. This material consisted of PBMCs, taken on the day of the first yellow fever vaccination. These receptors all come from a man aged 18 to 29 who received the YFV17D yellow fever vaccine. Each CDR3 is given with its conserved first and last residue. Each record gives: CDR3 DNA, CDR3 protein, D gene, V gene, clone size, J gene. The D gene is left open where the match is weak. Rows may omit the clone size; those that give it use once, few, many or a size class.

CDR3nt: TGTGCCAGCAGCTTGGGACCGACCGGGTACCAAGAGACCCAGTACTTC; CDR3aa: CASSLGPTGYQETQYF; d_gene: .; v_gene: TRBV5-6; abundance: .; j_gene: TRBJ2-5
CDR3nt: TGCGCCAGCAGCTCGACGGACTTATACAATGAGCAGTTCTTC; CDR3aa: CASSSTDLYNEQFF; d_gene: .; v_gene: TRBV5-1; abundance: .; j_gene: TRBJ2-1
CDR3nt: TGCGCCAGCAGCCAAAGTGGGACAGGGACGAACACCGGGGAGCTGTTTTTT; CDR3aa: CASSQSGTGTNTGELFF; d_gene: TRBD1; v_gene: TRBV4-1; abundance: .; j_gene: TRBJ2-2
CDR3nt: TGTGCCAGCAGCTTAAGGTCTCCAGCGGGGGGTGGTGAGCAGTTCTTC; CDR3aa: CASSLRSPAGGGEQFF; d_gene: TRBD2; v_gene: TRBV7-2; abundance: few; j_gene: TRBJ2-1
CDR3nt: TGCGCCAGCAGCCCGGGACAACCAGTGGTGGATACGCAGTATTTT; CDR3aa: CASSPGQPVVDTQYF; d_gene: .; v_gene: TRBV4-3; abundance: .; j_gene: TRBJ2-3
CDR3nt: TGTGCCAGCGCCGTCCCGGGACAATTCGGGGAGCTGTTTTTT; CDR3aa: CASAVPGQFGELFF; d_gene: .; v_gene: TRBV27; abundance: few; j_gene: TRBJ2-2
CDR3nt: TGTGCCAGCAGTTACGGGGTCACCTACAATGAGCAGTTCTTC; CDR3aa: CASSYGVTYNEQFF; d_gene: .; v_gene: TRBV6-5; abundance: many; j_gene: TRBJ2-1
CDR3nt: TGTGCCAGTAGTATAGCTACCTCTCTGTTCTCGGGAACTGACTATGGCTACACCTTC; CDR3aa: CASSIATSLFSGTDYGYTF; d_gene: .; v_gene: TRBV19; abundance: few; j_gene: TRBJ1-2
CDR3nt: TGTGCCAGCTCGGCCGGACAGGGGCTCGTGAACACTGAAGCTTTCTTT; CDR3aa: CASSAGQGLVNTEAFF; d_gene: TRBD1; v_gene: TRBV18; abundance: .; j_gene: TRBJ1-1
CDR3nt: TGCAGTGCTAGAGGTGGACTAGCGGGGGGCCGGACTAGCACAGATACGCAGTATTTT; CDR3aa: CSARGGLAGGRTSTDTQYF; d_gene: TRBD2; v_gene: TRBV20-1; abundance: many; j_gene: TRBJ2-3
CDR3nt: TGTGCCGTCCCTAAAGGGGGTCTCTCTGGGGCCAACGTCCTGACTTTC; CDR3aa: CAVPKGGLSGANVLTF; d_gene: .; v_gene: TRBV6-1; abundance: .; j_gene: TRBJ2-6
CDR3nt: TGTGCCAGCAGCCAGATGACAGGGACGAATCAGCCCCAGCATTTT; CDR3aa: CASSQMTGTNQPQHF; d_gene: TRBD1; v_gene: TRBV3-1; abundance: .; j_gene: TRBJ1-5
CDR3nt: TGTGCCAGCAGCATATACCCCCATTTGGATAATTCACCCCTCCACTTT; CDR3aa: CASSIYPHLDNSPLHF; d_gene: .; v_gene: TRBV7-2; abundance: .; j_gene: TRBJ1-6
CDR3nt: TGCAGCGTTGAGTTGTTTATCCGGGGGGCACAAGAGACCCAGTACTTC; CDR3aa: CSVELFIRGAQETQYF; d_gene: .; v_gene: TRBV29-1; abundance: few; j_gene: TRBJ2-5
CDR3nt: TGCGCCAGCGGAGAAGACAGGGAGAAAGCTTTCTTT; CDR3aa: CASGEDREKAFF; d_gene: TRBD1; v_gene: TRBV5-1; abundance: few; j_gene: TRBJ1-1
CDR3nt: TGTGCCAGCTCTCCTCTCGGGACGGAGCGTTCACCCCTCCACTTT; CDR3aa: CASSPLGTERSPLHF; d_gene: .; v_gene: TRBV18; abundance: once; j_gene: TRBJ1-6
CDR3nt: TGTGCCTGGACCATCCTAACAAGCGTCTATGGCTACACCTTC; CDR3aa: CAWTILTSVYGYTF; d_gene: .; v_gene: TRBV30; abundance: once; j_gene: TRBJ1-2
CDR3nt: TGTGCCAGCAGCCCCCGAGGCGGGGCAGGGGATGAGCAGTTCTTC; CDR3aa: CASSPRGGAGDEQFF; d_gene: .; v_gene: TRBV9; abundance: .; j_gene: TRBJ2-1
CDR3nt: TGCAGCGTTGAAGATCCGGCAGGGTCCCCCCTAGTGACCCAGTACTTC; CDR3aa: CSVEDPAGSPLVTQYF; d_gene: .; v_gene: TRBV29-1; abundance: few; j_gene: TRBJ2-5
CDR3nt: TGCGCCAGCAGCTTGGTTGGAATCCACGAGCAGTACTTC; CDR3aa: CASSLVGIHEQYF; d_gene: .; v_gene: TRBV5-1; abundance: few; j_gene: TRBJ2-7
CDR3nt: TGCGCCAGCAGCTTGGTGCATCGGTTCACAGATACGCAGTATTTT; CDR3aa: CASSLVHRFTDTQYF; d_gene: .; v_gene: TRBV5-1; abundance: few; j_gene: TRBJ2-3
CDR3nt: TGTGCCAGCAGCGTTAACCCAGCTAGCAATCAGCCCCAGCATTTT; CDR3aa: CASSVNPASNQPQHF; d_gene: .; v_gene: TRBV9; abundance: .; j_gene: TRBJ1-5
CDR3nt: TGCAGTGCTAGAGCGGGGGGGCTTTTGAATACGCAGTATTTT; CDR3aa: CSARAGGLLNTQYF; d_gene: TRBD2; v_gene: TRBV20-1; abundance: .; j_gene: TRBJ2-3
CDR3nt: TGTGCCAGCACCGGGGGGGGGAGCGGGGGCATTGAGCAGTTCTTC; CDR3aa: CASTGGGSGGIEQFF; d_gene: TRBD2; v_gene: TRBV7-2; abundance: few; j_gene: TRBJ2-1
CDR3nt: TGTGCCTGGAGTCCGAACCTCTTGCATGAAGCTTTCTTT; CDR3aa: CAWSPNLLHEAFF; d_gene: .; v_gene: TRBV30; abundance: few; j_gene: TRBJ1-1
CDR3nt: TGCAGTGCTACCACCGGGACAGCGAAGCAGCCCCAGCATTTT; CDR3aa: CSATTGTAKQPQHF; d_gene: TRBD1; v_gene: TRBV20-1; abundance: few; j_gene: TRBJ1-5
CDR3nt: TGTGCCAGCAGCCCCCACAGGGACCCGTCCTACAATGAGCAGTTCTTC; CDR3aa: CASSPHRDPSYNEQFF; d_gene: .; v_gene: TRBV4-2; abundance: few; j_gene: TRBJ2-1
CDR3nt: TGTGCCAGCAGCGTAGGGGGGGCTAATACGCAGTATTTT; CDR3aa: CASSVGGANTQYF; d_gene: .; v_gene: TRBV9; abundance: few; j_gene: TRBJ2-3